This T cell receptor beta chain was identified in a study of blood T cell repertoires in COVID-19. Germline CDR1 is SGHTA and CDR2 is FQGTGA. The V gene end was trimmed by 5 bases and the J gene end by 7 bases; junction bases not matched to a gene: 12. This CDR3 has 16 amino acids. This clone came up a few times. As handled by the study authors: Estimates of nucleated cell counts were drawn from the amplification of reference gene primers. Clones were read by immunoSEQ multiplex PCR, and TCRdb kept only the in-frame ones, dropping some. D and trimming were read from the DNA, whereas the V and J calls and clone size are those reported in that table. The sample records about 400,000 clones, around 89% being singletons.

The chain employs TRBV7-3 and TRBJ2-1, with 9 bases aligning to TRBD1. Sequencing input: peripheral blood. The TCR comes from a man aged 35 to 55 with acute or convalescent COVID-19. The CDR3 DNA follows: TGTGCCAGCAGCGCACCGGGACAGGGAGTCGGAAATGAGCAGTTCTTC. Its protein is CASSAPGQGVGNEQFF.